This TCR beta chain is from a study of blood T cell repertoires in COVID-19. At the level of the study: Acute-phase and convalescent COVID-19 samples originated in the United States, Italy and Spain.

V lost 0 bases to trimming and J lost 4 bases, with 15 bases between them. Looked up from germline, CDR1 is MGHRA and CDR2 is YSYEKL. CDR3 length: 16 amino acids. Study members were between about 18 and 89 years old and lived in 24 US regions. Resolution of symptoms, clearance, or two negative PCRs was present in recovered Cohort 3 donors. The sample holds one count of this clone. In the study's own analysis: Cell counts per sample came from amplifying reference gene primers. Clones were sequenced by immunoSEQ multiplex PCR, and TCRdb holds only the in-frame ones, with some missing. That table gives V, J and clone size, and the DNA gave D and trimming. The sample consists of 250,000 or so clones, around 82% of them appearing once.

V is TRBV4-1 and J is TRBJ2-5, with TRBD1 as a possible D gene (5 bases). The specimen was PBMCs or T cells enriched from blood (not recorded which). The sequence was collected from a man in his forties or fifties who had recovered from COVID-19. The CDR3 nucleotides are TGCGCCAGCAGCCAAGAAGGGGCTTTGGGTGTAGAGACCCAGTACTTC. This translates into CASSQEGALGVETQYF.